The clone carrying this TCR beta chain has just a few counts. The antigen remains undetermined. Recently diagnosed hyperthyroidism of less than 2 months' duration affected patients aged 18 to 65. Fresh peripheral blood, 8 to 10 ml of it, supplied the PBMCs. Trimming took 4 bases from V and 3 from J, leaving 10 bases between them. Germline V gene data show CDR1 as DFQATT and CDR2 as SNEGSKA (reference sequence). The CDR3 runs 13 residues. Amplification of TCR beta CDR3 regions was performed using RNA transcripts as template. The HTBI primer set was used in a first-round RT-PCR of the TCR CDR3. TCRdb re-analysed the multiplex PCR reads in MiXCR, keeping a single row per CDR3 protein. This sample has roughly 160,000 distinct CDR3 sequences, with less than 10% found just once. This sample is part of a study of T cells in Graves' hyperthyroidism and ophthalmopathy. Study-wide results and limits: In the blood, most expanded thyroid clonotypes above 0.001 appeared as well. With a median lead of approximately 6.4 months before onset, the model predicted ophthalmopathy.

The sequence was collected from a woman between 18 and 29 years old with Graves' hyperthyroidism that later progressed to Graves' ophthalmopathy. V gene TRBV20-1 combines with J gene TRBJ1-5; no definite D call. Sequencing used blood. In DNA, the CDR3 is TGCAGTGCTATACAGCGGTTCAATCAGCCCCAGCATTTT. As protein: CSAIQRFNQPQHF.